Below are 31 T cell receptor beta chains sequenced from a single sample in a study of CD8+ T cells in alopecia areata. Sequencing templates came from extracted RNA that was reverse transcribed into cDNA. TCRdb keeps only in-frame clones here, not all; method: immunoSEQ multiplex PCR. This sample has 200,000 or so clones, with roughly 50% found just once. The treatment here: oral pan-JAK inhibitor, 5-10 mg twice daily. Specimen: CD4+ T cells sorted from blood, collected at week 24, from a patient treated with tofacitinib. These receptors all stem from a human donor with alopecia areata.

The V call is TRBV25-1, the J call TRBJ1-2; 8 nucleotides align to TRBD1. The CDR3 covers 16 residues. CDR1 is MGHDK, CDR2 SYGVNS, per germline. The junction had 9 bases not matched to a gene; V was cut back by 4 bases and J by 2 bases. CDR3 DNA sequence: TGTGCCAGCAGTGGAGCAGGGGGCGTCCCGAACTATGGCTACACCTTC. Translated, it gives CASSGAGGVPNYGYTF.

CDR3 residues: CATLITPNTEAFF. DNA for the CDR3: TGTGCCACTTTGATTACCCCGAACACTGAAGCTTTCTTT. This rearrangement joins TRBV10-3 to TRBJ1-1; D not resolved. The germline V gene has CDR1 ENHRY and CDR2 SYGVKD. V lost 10 bases and J lost 1, with 13 bases in between. The length of the CDR3 is 13 residues.

The J gene is TRBJ1-2, the V gene TRBV30, with D unclear. With 0 bases removed from V and 3 bases from J, the gap between germline ends came to 8 bases. The CDR3 runs 13 residues. Germline CDR1 and CDR2: GTSNPN and SVGIG (reference sequence). The CDR3 coding sequence is TGTGCCTGGAGTGTATCCGGGTACTATGGCTACACCTTC. Translation gives CAWSVSGYYGYTF.

This chain connects TRBV5-6 to TRBJ1-2; TRBD1 agrees at 7 bases. CDR3 length equals 16 residues. In germline, CDR1 is SGHDT, CDR2 YYEEEE. V lost 4 bases and J lost 3; bases outside the gene matches: 12. In DNA form, the CDR3 reads TGTGCCAGCAGCCGACAGGGCGGATCTTTGGACTATGGCTACACCTTC. Translation gives CASSRQGGSLDYGYTF. The full variable domain, completed using reference TRBV5-6 and TRBJ1-2, is DAGVTQSPTHLIKTRGQQVTLRCSPKSGHDTVSWYQQALGQGPQFIFQYYEEEERQRGNFPDRFSGHQFPNYSSELNVNALLLGDSALYLCASSRQGGSLDYGYTFGSGTRLTVV.

CDR3 DNA sequence: TGCGCCAGCAGCAGGGACAGTTCTGGCACTGAAGCTTTCTTT. This translates into CASSRDSSGTEAFF. This chain connects TRBV5-1 to TRBJ1-1; 7 bases match TRBD1. Germline CDR1 SGHRS, CDR2 YFSETQ. The CDR3 sequence is 14 residues long. Trimming removed 4 bases from V and 4 bases from J; junction bases left unmatched: 7.

This clone was observed a handful of times. The V gene is TRBV10-3, the J gene TRBJ2-1, with D unclear. The CDR3 totals 14 residues. V lost 5 bases to trimming and J lost 7 bases, with 15 bases between them. Germline lookup yields CDR1 ENHRY and CDR2 SYGVKD. This chain's CDR3 is CAISLDPSRNEQFF. The DNA for the CDR3 is TGTGCCATCAGTTTGGACCCGTCTAGAAATGAGCAGTTCTTC.

This clone has more than one count but fewer than ten. This sequence joins TRBV28 and TRBJ2-1; D is possibly TRBD1 or TRBD2 (5 bases each). This CDR3 region has 13 residues. The germline CDR1 and CDR2 sequences are MDHEN and SYDVKM. Trimming took 6 bases from V and 3 from J, leaving 9 bases between them. In DNA, the CDR3 is TGTGCCAGCAGGGGACGAGACTACAATGAGCAGTTCTTC. Amino acids: CASRGRDYNEQFF.

V is TRBV10-3 and J is TRBJ1-3; TRBD1 might be the D (5 bases). Trimming took 3 bases from V and 8 from J, leaving 11 bases between them. There are 13 residues in the CDR3. Per germline, CDR1 ENHRY and CDR2 SYGVKD. The CDR3 spells CAISDQGRDTIYF. The CDR3 DNA sequence: TGTGCCATCAGTGACCAGGGACGGGACACCATATATTTT.

The DNA of the CDR3 is TGTGCCTGGAGTGACTACAATGAGCAGTTCTTC. Translation: CAWSDYNEQFF. The chain joins TRBV30 to TRBJ2-1; D gene unclear. CDR1 and CDR2 (germline): GTSNPN, SVGIG (reference sequence). V lost 1 base and J 3 bases, leaving 1 base between the germline ends. The CDR3 runs 11 residues.

The genes are TRBV2 and TRBJ2-1, with D unresolved. V was trimmed by 4 bases and J by 4 bases, leaving 11 bases between them. CDR1 is SNHLY, CDR2 FYNNEI, per germline. The CDR3 is made up of 14 amino acids. The CDR3 loop is CASSVYGPYNEQFF. The CDR3 nucleotides are TGTGCCAGCAGTGTCTATGGGCCTTACAATGAGCAGTTCTTC.

V is TRBV29-1 and J is TRBJ2-5; 8 nucleotides align to TRBD2. V shed 7 bases and J 5 bases; nucleotides not matched to a gene: 3. The CDR3 runs to 11 residues. Germline lookup yields CDR1 SQVTM and CDR2 ANQGSEA. CDR3 in amino acids: CSGASGETQYF. In DNA form, the CDR3 reads TGCAGCGGGGCTAGCGGGGAGACCCAGTACTTC.

In this sample, this clone turned up a few times. The chain joins TRBV25-1 to TRBJ2-5; D not resolved. The CDR3 spans 16 residues. CDR1 and CDR2 (germline): MGHDK, SYGVNS. Trimming cost V 1 base and J 1 base, with 13 bases left between them. CDR3 in DNA: TGTGCCAGCAGTGAATCCCGGCTAACACGCCAAGAGACCCAGTACTTC. Translation gives CASSESRLTRQETQYF.

This clone was counted a single time. The chain is built from TRBV5-1 and TRBJ2-1; TRBD2 aligns across 10 bases. J lost 7 bases, V lost 2 bases, and 3 bases had no gene match. CDR1 is SGHRS, CDR2 YFSETQ, per germline. This CDR3 has 14 amino acids. The CDR3: CASSFLAGDNEQFF. CDR3 sequence (DNA): TGCGCCAGCAGCTTTCTAGCGGGAGATAATGAGCAGTTCTTC.

As to this clone: Other DNA sequences in this sample translate to the same CDR3. V and J are TRBV7-9 and TRBJ2-2; D not resolved. Germline V gene lookup returns CDR1 SEHNR and CDR2 FQNEAQ (reference sequence). Trimming took 2 bases from V and 4 from J, leaving 2 bases between them. There are 12 residues in the CDR3. The CDR3 sequence is CASSLSTGELFF. CDR3 nucleotides: TGTGCCAGCAGCTTAAGCACCGGGGAGCTGTTTTTT.

The V gene is TRBV30, the J gene TRBJ1-1; D is ambiguous. The CDR3 totals 13 residues. Germline assignment: CDR1 GTSNPN and CDR2 SVGIG (reference sequence). The V end was cut by 4 bases, the J end by 3 bases, with 12 bases between. CDR3 residues: CAWNYRKDTEAFF. The CDR3 DNA reads TGTGCCTGGAACTATAGAAAGGACACTGAAGCTTTCTTT.

The chain uses TRBV7-2 and TRBJ1-1, with a weak D call TRBD1 (6 bases). V shed 5 bases and J shed 1 base, with 11 bases lying between them. The CDR3 sequence is 14 residues long. Germline V gene lookup returns CDR1 SGHTA and CDR2 FQGNSA. CDR3: CASSPTGGNTEAFF. CDR3 nucleotides: TGTGCCAGCAGCCCGACAGGAGGGAACACTGAAGCTTTCTTT.

Only a few counts were recorded for this clone. The chain has TRBV29-1 and TRBJ2-6; D is unclear. The CDR3 runs 11 residues. Germline V gene lookup returns CDR1 SQVTM and CDR2 ANQGSEA. V was clipped by 2 bases and J by 5 bases, with 1 base between them. The CDR3 DNA sequence: TGCAGCGTTGAATGGGCCAACGTCCTGACTTTC. Amino acids: CSVEWANVLTF.

The chain is built from TRBV6-1 and TRBJ2-3, with 9 bases fitting TRBD1. V lost 2 bases, J lost 7 bases, and 10 bases stayed unmatched. Germline CDR1 is MNHNS and CDR2 is SASEGT. CDR3 length: 16 residues. The CDR3 region has the DNA TGTGCCAGCAGTGAATGGCTACAGGGGGCTAGAAATACGCAGTATTTT. Translating it yields CASSEWLQGARNTQYF.

The table lists this clone with many counts. The chain recombines TRBV25-1 with TRBJ1-2; D remains ambiguous. The CDR3 consists of 12 residues. In germline, CDR1 is MGHDK, CDR2 SYGVNS. The V and J ends lost 5 bases and 1 base respectively, with 5 bases between them. CDR3 amino acids: CASSLDNYGYTF. The CDR3 DNA reads TGTGCCAGCAGTTTAGATAACTATGGCTACACCTTC.

This clone was detected a few times. The chain is built from TRBV28 and TRBJ2-7; D not resolved. CDR1 and CDR2 from the germline V gene are MDHEN and SYDVKM. This CDR3 spans 12 amino acids. The V and J ends lost 6 bases and 5 bases respectively, with 11 bases between them. The CDR3 DNA reads TGTGCCAGCAGCTCCGTAGGGCACGAGCAGTACTTC. It encodes CASSSVGHEQYF.

The chain recombines TRBV2 with TRBJ1-5; TRBD1 matches at 10 bases. With V trimmed by 4 bases and J by 6 bases, 6 bases remained unmatched. The CDR3 has 15 residues. Germline V gene data show CDR1 as SNHLY and CDR2 as FYNNEI. The CDR3 region is CASSGDRGLGQPQHF. The CDR3 bases are TGTGCCAGCAGTGGGGACAGGGGACTCGGTCAGCCCCAGCATTTT.

This clone is categorized as medium-sized. In DNA, the CDR3 is TGTGCCAGCAGCTCTTACTACGAGCAGTACTTC. Translation gives CASSSYYEQYF. The rearrangement joins TRBV7-2 to TRBJ2-7, with unresolved D. From germline, CDR1 is SGHTA and CDR2 FQGNSA. This CDR3 contains 11 residues. The V and J ends lost 4 bases and 3 bases respectively, with 4 bases between them.

In its sample, this clone was seen a few times. The rearrangement uses TRBV10-3 and TRBJ2-5, with 7 bases aligning to TRBD1. J gave up 6 bases and V 2 bases, and 6 bases lay outside the gene matches. CDR1 ENHRY and CDR2 SYGVKD come from the germline V gene. This CDR3 has 14 residues. The CDR3 here is CAISERQGWKTQYF. The CDR3, as DNA: TGTGCCATCAGTGAGCGACAGGGTTGGAAGACCCAGTACTTC.

CDR3 nucleotides: TGTGCCTGGAGCTCTACCAGGGGGCCTGGAAACACCATATATTTT. This encodes CAWSSTRGPGNTIYF. This chain links TRBV30 with TRBJ1-3, with TRBD1 matching over 8 bases. Germline V lookup: CDR1 GTSNPN, CDR2 SVGIG (reference sequence). The CDR3 has 15 amino acids. The junction had 6 bases not matched to a gene; V was cut back by 3 bases and J by 2 bases.

The sample holds a few counts of this clone. This sample also contains other DNA sequences that code for the same CDR3. The chain joins TRBV5-1 to TRBJ2-5, with 8 bases lining up with TRBD2. Germline V gene lookup returns CDR1 SGHRS and CDR2 YFSETQ. The CDR3 is made up of 13 amino acids. The J segment lost 4 bases and the V segment lost 4 bases, leaving 3 bases of the junction unmatched. CDR3 in DNA: TGCGCCAGCAGCCTCCGGGGGGGAGAGACCCAGTACTTC. Its translation is CASSLRGGETQYF.

Remarks on this clone: The same CDR3 is also encoded by other DNA sequences in this sample. The gene calls are TRBV29-1 and TRBJ2-3; TRBD2 is a possible D gene (5 bases). The germline V gene has CDR1 SQVTM and CDR2 ANQGSEA. CDR3 size: 13 residues. The ends were cut back, 3 bases at V and 0 bases at J, with 7 bases in the middle. CDR3 DNA: TGCAGCGTTGAGGACTCAAGCACAGATACGCAGTATTTT. This codes for CSVEDSSTDTQYF.

V usage is TRBV1 and J usage is TRBJ1-4. TRBV1 is a pseudogene segment. The CDR3 totals 17 residues. In DNA form, the CDR3 reads TGCACCAGCAGCCAAGACTCCCGAGGGGCAACTAATGAAAAACTGTTTTTT. This gives the protein CTSSQDSRGATNEKLFF.

This chain joins TRBV5-6 and TRBJ2-7, with a possible D match to TRBD2 (5 bases). The CDR3 totals 14 residues. Germline V gives CDR1 SGHDT, CDR2 YYEEEE. Trimming took off 6 bases at V and 7 bases at J, with 20 bases between the two ends. The DNA for the CDR3 is TGTGCCAGCACCCAAGTCGGGGTTAGAGGAGAGCAGTACTTC. It codes for CASTQVGVRGEQYF.

The rearrangement joins TRBV4-1 to TRBJ1-1; D might be TRBD1 (5 bases). Germline-derived CDR1 and CDR2 are MGHRA and YSYEKL. The CDR3 has 14 residues. Trimming cost V 0 bases and J 3 bases, with 8 bases left between them. The CDR3 spells CASSQDWGDTEAFF. CDR3 nucleotides: TGCGCCAGCAGCCAAGATTGGGGGGACACTGAAGCTTTCTTT.

The chain carries TRBV10-3 and TRBJ2-1; D is undetermined. Trimming cost V 3 bases and J 2 bases, with 8 bases left between them. The CDR3 totals 14 residues. Germline V gene lookup returns CDR1 ENHRY and CDR2 SYGVKD. CDR3 sequence reads: CAISDGDTYNEQFF. CDR3 sequence (DNA): TGTGCCATCAGTGACGGCGACACCTACAATGAGCAGTTCTTC.

This chain joins TRBV25-1 and TRBJ2-7; TRBD1 aligns across 10 bases. The CDR3 runs to 14 residues. Germline CDR1 is MGHDK and CDR2 is SYGVNS. Trimming cost V 7 bases and J 1 base; bases outside gene matches: 4. The CDR3, as DNA: TGTGCCAGCAAGGGACAGGGGCCTTCCTACGAGCAGTACTTC. The encoded protein is CASKGQGPSYEQYF.